This is a list of T cell receptor beta chains from one sample in a study of T cells in Graves' hyperthyroidism and ophthalmopathy. MiXCR, applied by TCRdb to the multiplex PCR reads, yields one record per CDR3 protein. The sample yields some 490,000 distinct CDR3 sequences, 22% seen once. Sequences were obtained from blood. Source of these receptors: an older woman with Graves' ophthalmopathy. Each CDR3 is given with its conserved first and last residue. Fields, in order: clone size, D gene, J gene, V gene, CDR3 DNA, CDR3 protein. A D gene is named only where the DNA matches it firmly. Rows may omit the clone size; those that give it use once, few, many or a size class.

clone size: few; D gene: -; J gene: TRBJ1-1; V gene: TRBV19; CDR3 DNA: TGTGCCAGTAGTAAAACAGCGGCGGTCACTGAAGCTTTCTTT; CDR3 protein: CASSKTAAVTEAFF
clone size: -; D gene: -; J gene: TRBJ2-7; V gene: TRBV29-1; CDR3 DNA: TGCAGCGTTGATGGGCTAGCCGATCAGTACGAGCAGTACTTC; CDR3 protein: CSVDGLADQYEQYF
clone size: many; D gene: -; J gene: TRBJ1-5; V gene: TRBV28; CDR3 DNA: TGTGCCAGCAGTACCGGGACATTGAGCAATCAGCCCCAGCATTTT; CDR3 protein: CASSTGTLSNQPQHF
clone size: -; D gene: -; J gene: TRBJ1-1; V gene: TRBV6-1; CDR3 DNA: TGTGCCAGCGGGCTTCTCGAGAACACTGAAGCTTTCTTT; CDR3 protein: CASGLLENTEAFF
clone size: many; D gene: -; J gene: TRBJ2-1; V gene: TRBV11-2; CDR3 DNA: TGTGCCAGCAGCTTTTTGGGGGGTTTTGAGCAGTTCTTC; CDR3 protein: CASSFLGGFEQFF
clone size: many; D gene: -; J gene: TRBJ2-7; V gene: TRBV20-1; CDR3 DNA: TGCAGTGCAGTGGACAGGAAGGCTCGGGGGTCCTACGAGCAGTACTTC; CDR3 protein: CSAVDRKARGSYEQYF
clone size: few; D gene: -; J gene: TRBJ1-1; V gene: TRBV9; CDR3 DNA: TGTGCCAGCAGCGCCCATACAGGGATTGAGAACACTGAAGCTTTCTTT; CDR3 protein: CASSAHTGIENTEAFF
clone size: once; D gene: TRBD2; J gene: TRBJ2-5; V gene: TRBV4-1; CDR3 DNA: TGCGCCAGCAGCCAAGGTGGGAGGGCGGCGGAGACCCAGTACTTC; CDR3 protein: CASSQGGRAAETQYF
clone size: many; D gene: -; J gene: TRBJ1-1; V gene: TRBV15; CDR3 DNA: TGTGCCACCGTCTCCGCGCTGGCCTACATGAACACTGAAGCTTTCTTT; CDR3 protein: CATVSALAYMNTEAFF
clone size: few; D gene: TRBD1; J gene: TRBJ2-1; V gene: TRBV20-1; CDR3 DNA: TGCAGTGCTAGAAAGGGGGCCGATGAGCAGTTCTTC; CDR3 protein: CSARKGADEQFF
clone size: many; D gene: TRBD2; J gene: TRBJ2-2; V gene: TRBV28; CDR3 DNA: TGTGCCAGCACCAATAGCGGGGGAACCGGGGAGCTGTTTTTT; CDR3 protein: CASTNSGGTGELFF
clone size: -; D gene: -; J gene: TRBJ2-2; V gene: TRBV12-3/TRBV12-4; CDR3 DNA: TGTGCCAGCAGTCAAGACCGAACCGCCGACGGGGAGCTGTTTTTT; CDR3 protein: CASSQDRTADGELFF
clone size: few; D gene: -; J gene: TRBJ2-7; V gene: TRBV7-2; CDR3 DNA: TGTGCCAGCAGCTTAGCCATGGTCGGGGGATCCTACGAGCAGTACTTC; CDR3 protein: CASSLAMVGGSYEQYF
clone size: few; D gene: TRBD1; J gene: TRBJ2-7; V gene: TRBV20-1; CDR3 DNA: TGCAGTGCTGTAGGACAGGACTCCTACGAGCAGTACTTC; CDR3 protein: CSAVGQDSYEQYF
clone size: many; D gene: TRBD2; J gene: TRBJ2-7; V gene: TRBV28; CDR3 DNA: TGTGCCAGCAGTTTACTAGCGGGAGATTACGAGCAGTACTTC; CDR3 protein: CASSLLAGDYEQYF
clone size: -; D gene: TRBD1; J gene: TRBJ1-2; V gene: TRBV6-1; CDR3 DNA: TGTGCCACCCTCCCGGACAGGGGCTATGGCTACACCTTC; CDR3 protein: CATLPDRGYGYTF
clone size: few; D gene: -; J gene: TRBJ2-1; V gene: TRBV6-1; CDR3 DNA: TGTGCCAGCAGTGAGCTTAGCGGCGGGGCCTACAATGAGCAGTTCTTC; CDR3 protein: CASSELSGGAYNEQFF
clone size: -; D gene: TRBD2; J gene: TRBJ2-3; V gene: TRBV5-1; CDR3 DNA: TGCGCCAGCAGCTCCCTAGCGGGGAGGGGAGATACGCAGTATTTT; CDR3 protein: CASSSLAGRGDTQYF
clone size: -; D gene: TRBD2; J gene: TRBJ2-1; V gene: TRBV3-1; CDR3 DNA: TGTGCCAGCAGCTACCGACTAGCGGGGTACAATGAGCAGTTCTTC; CDR3 protein: CASSYRLAGYNEQFF
clone size: many; D gene: -; J gene: TRBJ2-1; V gene: TRBV7-2; CDR3 DNA: TGTGCCAGCAGCTCAGGCAGCAGCTGGTACAATGAGCAGTTCTTC; CDR3 protein: CASSSGSSWYNEQFF
clone size: many; D gene: -; J gene: TRBJ2-1; V gene: TRBV12-3/TRBV12-4; CDR3 DNA: TGTGCCAGCACCCCGGGGGACAGTCACGCCAATGAGCAGTTCTTC; CDR3 protein: CASTPGDSHANEQFF
clone size: -; D gene: TRBD1; J gene: TRBJ1-1; V gene: TRBV6-1; CDR3 DNA: TGTGCCAGCAGTGAAGCGATTGGGCAGGGGGACGAAGCTTTCTTT; CDR3 protein: CASSEAIGQGDEAFF
clone size: -; D gene: -; J gene: TRBJ2-3; V gene: TRBV9; CDR3 DNA: TGTGCCAGCAGCGTAGAGGGGGGGACAGATACGCAGTATTTT; CDR3 protein: CASSVEGGTDTQYF
clone size: -; D gene: TRBD1; J gene: TRBJ2-7; V gene: TRBV25-1; CDR3 DNA: TGTGCCAGCGGTTGGACCGGGACAGGTGGGGTGCAGTACTTC; CDR3 protein: CASGWTGTGGVQYF
clone size: -; D gene: -; J gene: TRBJ1-1; V gene: TRBV11-2; CDR3 DNA: TGTGCCAGCAGCTTAGGTTTTGGCACTGAAGCTTTCTTT; CDR3 protein: CASSLGFGTEAFF